The 24 T cell receptor beta chains below come from one sample, sequenced in a study of T cell responses to AZD1222 COVID-19 vaccine. The protocol was immunoSEQ multiplex PCR, while the TCRdb copy is restricted to in-frame clones and leaves out a portion. The sample has some 100,000 clones, approximately 86% seen once; the top ten hold around 17%. Here the sequenced sample was peripheral blood, taken 28 days after the second AZD1222 dose. All receptors derive from an adult who received the AZD1222 COVID-19 vaccine.

This clone was picked up a small number of times. The genes are TRBV12-3 or TRBV12-4 and TRBJ1-2, with D unclear. V was pared by 3 bases and J by 0 bases, with 5 bases between. The CDR3 covers 13 residues. CDR3 region: CASSFTTNYGYTF. DNA of the CDR3: TGTGCCAGCAGTTTTACAACTAACTATGGCTACACCTTC.

J is TRBJ2-2 and V is TRBV27; 9 nucleotides agree with TRBD1. The length of the CDR3 is 16 residues. Looked up from germline, CDR1 is MNHEY and CDR2 is SMNVEV (reference sequence). J was trimmed by 5 bases and V by 5 bases; bases with no gene match: 9. For the CDR3, the DNA is TGTGCCAGCAGTCTCTCAGGGACAGGGAATACCGGGGAGCTGTTTTTT. This sequence encodes CASSLSGTGNTGELFF.

The chain employs TRBV3-1 (or the pseudogene TRBV3-2) and TRBJ2-7; no firm D call. CDR1 and CDR2 from the germline V gene are LGHDT and YNNKEL (reference sequence). The CDR3 is made up of 17 amino acids. Trimming stripped 4 bases from V and 3 bases from J, with 22 bases between. In nucleotides, the CDR3 is TGTGCCAGCAGCCCCCTACCTCCCAAGCCGAAGTTCTACGAGCAGTACTTC. As protein: CASSPLPPKPKFYEQYF.

The J gene is TRBJ2-3, the V gene TRBV3-1 (or the pseudogene TRBV3-2); D is unclear. The V gene's germline CDR1 is LGHDT and CDR2 YNNKEL (reference sequence). The CDR3 contains 15 residues. V shed 7 bases and J shed 0 bases, with 14 bases lying between them. The CDR3 sequence: CASTLRYTSTDTQYF. CDR3 in DNA: TGTGCCAGCACCTTAAGATACACTAGCACAGATACGCAGTATTTT.

A remark on this clone: This CDR3 is also generated by other DNA sequences in the sample. The V gene is TRBV5-1, the J gene TRBJ1-5; D ambiguous. Trimming took 2 bases from V and 0 from J, leaving 3 bases between them. CDR1 is SGHRS, CDR2 YFSETQ, per germline. The length of the CDR3 is 13 residues. The CDR3 bases are TGCGCCAGCAGCTTAGGTAGCAATCAGCCCCAGCATTTT. It specifies CASSLGSNQPQHF.

The genes are TRBV27 and TRBJ2-1; 12 bases are shared with TRBD2. The CDR3 sequence is 16 residues long. Per the germline V gene, CDR1 is MNHEY and CDR2 is SMNVEV (reference sequence). J lost 5 bases, V lost 3 bases, and 5 bases had no gene match. In DNA form, the CDR3 reads TGTGCCAGCAGTTTGCCTAGCGGGAGGGTGAACAATGAGCAGTTCTTC. Translating gives CASSLPSGRVNNEQFF.

CDR3 nucleotide sequence: TGTGCCAGCAGCTTCGGACTAGCGGGAGGACGCACAGATACGCAGTATTTT. Translation gives CASSFGLAGGRTDTQYF. The J gene is TRBJ2-3, the V gene TRBV7-2, with TRBD2 identical over 14 bases. CDR1 and CDR2 from the germline V gene are SGHTA and FQGNSA. Losses at the gene ends were 3 bases for V and 1 base for J; bases not matched to a gene: 3. The CDR3 has 17 residues.

V gene TRBV11-3 combines with J gene TRBJ2-7, with D perhaps assigned TRBD1 or TRBD2 (5 bases each). V was cut by 4 bases and J by 7 bases, with 11 bases left in between. The germline gives CDR1 SGHNT, CDR2 YENEEA. The CDR3 loop spans 12 amino acids. CDR3 nucleotide sequence: TGTGCCAGCAGCTCCCGATGGGGGGAGCAGTACTTC. This gives the protein CASSSRWGEQYF.

The chain carries TRBV19 and TRBJ2-6; TRBD2 agrees at 11 bases. Germline assignment: CDR1 LNHDA and CDR2 SQIVND (reference sequence). The CDR3 is 16 residues long. The junction had 2 bases not matched to a gene; V was cut back by 7 bases and J by 0 bases. DNA of the CDR3: TGTGCCAGTACACTAGCGGGAGTCTCTGGGGCCAACGTCCTGACTTTC. This sequence encodes CASTLAGVSGANVLTF.

J is TRBJ2-7 and V is TRBV18; the D gene is possibly TRBD1 (5 bases). The germline gives CDR1 KGHSH, CDR2 LQKENI. The CDR3 spans 18 residues. Trimming took off 3 bases at V and 1 base at J, with 22 bases between the two ends. CDR3: CASSPANSMMTESYEQYF. CDR3 DNA: TGTGCCAGCTCACCCGCCAATTCTATGATGACAGAGTCCTACGAGCAGTACTTC.

The chain joins TRBV5-1 to TRBJ2-2; D is uncertain. Germline-derived CDR1 and CDR2 are SGHRS and YFSETQ. The CDR3 runs to 12 residues. V was trimmed by 4 bases and J by 7 bases, leaving 8 bases between them. The CDR3 bases are TGCGCCAGCAGCCTACGTGGCGGGGAGCTGTTTTTT. Residues: CASSLRGGELFF.

The rearrangement joins TRBV6-2 or TRBV6-3 to TRBJ2-2; 7 bases are shared with TRBD2. Trimming at V came to 0 bases and at J to 5 bases, leaving 12 bases not matched to a gene. This CDR3 has 18 residues. Germline V gene data show CDR1 as MNHEY and CDR2 as SVGEGT. CDR3 in amino acids: CASSYSAGLSLGTGELFF. CDR3 nucleotide sequence: TGTGCCAGCAGTTACTCGGCGGGACTAAGCTTGGGTACCGGGGAGCTGTTTTTT.

This chain links TRBV11-2 with TRBJ2-7; 12 bases are shared with TRBD2. The V segment lost 8 bases and the J segment 4 bases; nucleotides outside the gene matches: 3. Germline-derived CDR1 and CDR2 are SGHAT and FQNNGV. The CDR3 length is 13 residues. CDR3 sequence (DNA): TGTGCCAGCCTACTAGCGGGAGGTTACGAGCAGTACTTC. Protein: CASLLAGGYEQYF.

This rearrangement joins TRBV2 to TRBJ1-6; a weak D match, TRBD1 (5 bases). The V gene lost 7 bases and the J gene lost 6 bases, with 22 bases spanning the gap. Per germline, CDR1 SNHLY and CDR2 FYNNEI. The CDR3 consists of 17 residues. As DNA, the CDR3 is TGTGCCAGCACCTTGAGGCAGGGCGAAATAAGTAATTCACCCCTCCACTTT. It specifies CASTLRQGEISNSPLHF.

The gene calls are TRBV19 and TRBJ1-1, with D hard to call. The germline V gene encodes CDR1 LNHDA and CDR2 SQIVND (reference sequence). Trimming removed 2 bases from V and 0 bases from J, with 7 bases in between. The CDR3 extends over 14 amino acids. CDR3: CASSIRPLNTEAFF. Written as DNA, the CDR3 is TGTGCCAGTAGTATAAGGCCTCTGAACACTGAAGCTTTCTTT. Full variable domain (missing parts from reference TRBV19 and TRBJ1-1): DGGITQSPKYLFRKEGQNVTLSCEQNLNHDAMYWYRQDPGQGLRLIYYSQIVNDFQKGDIAEGYSVSREKKESFPLTVTSAQKNPTAFYLCASSIRPLNTEAFFGQGTRLTVV.

The rearrangement joins TRBV18 to TRBJ1-6; weak D call: TRBD1 (6 bases). Trimming removed 2 bases at V and 5 bases at J, with 7 bases between. The CDR3 length is 14 residues. CDR1 is KGHSH and CDR2 is LQKENI in the germline V gene. The CDR3 reads CASSPAGDNSPLHF. CDR3 coding DNA: TGTGCCAGCTCACCAGCAGGGGATAATTCACCCCTCCACTTT.

The chain is built from TRBV7-8 and TRBJ2-7; D is uncertain. The length of the CDR3 is 15 residues. V was shortened by 0 bases and J by 0 bases, with 9 bases between the two germline ends. The germline CDR1 and CDR2 sequences are SGHVS and FQNEAQ. CDR3 sequence: CASSLAYVGSYEQYF. Written as DNA, the CDR3 is TGTGCCAGCAGCTTAGCATACGTTGGCTCCTACGAGCAGTACTTC.

The genes are TRBV7-2 and TRBJ1-1; tentatively, D is TRBD1 (5 bases). Trimming took 5 bases from V and 1 from J, leaving 11 bases between them. There are 14 residues in the CDR3. Germline V gives CDR1 SGHTA, CDR2 FQGNSA. The CDR3 is CASSPSQGNTEAFF. The CDR3 nucleotides are TGTGCCAGCAGCCCCTCCCAGGGGAACACTGAAGCTTTCTTT.

The chain links TRBV19 to TRBJ1-4, with D possibly TRBD1 on 5 matching bases. V lost 3 bases, J lost 4 bases, and 15 bases lay in between. Per the germline V gene, CDR1 is LNHDA and CDR2 is SQIVND (reference sequence). The length of the CDR3 is 16 residues. The CDR3 protein is CASSIKPGRFNEKLFF. CDR3 sequence (DNA): TGTGCCAGTAGTATTAAACCGGGACGGTTTAATGAAAAACTGTTTTTT.

The CDR3 loop is CASSLERLGLADGNEQFF. CDR3 bases: TGTGCCAGCAGCTTAGAACGTCTAGGCCTAGCGGACGGGAATGAGCAGTTCTTC. V usage is TRBV11-3 and J usage is TRBJ2-1, with 7 bases lining up with TRBD2. J lost 7 bases, V lost 0 bases, and 15 bases had no gene match. CDR3 length equals 18 residues. CDR1 is SGHNT, CDR2 YENEEA, per germline.

The table lists this clone with a count of one. The chain links TRBV19 to TRBJ1-5; D gene unclear. Germline-derived CDR1 and CDR2 are LNHDA and SQIVND (reference sequence). The CDR3 length is 16 residues. V was trimmed by 0 bases and J by 4 bases, leaving 13 bases between them. The CDR3 loop is CASSIDHVAGNQPQHF. The DNA for the CDR3 is TGTGCCAGTAGTATAGATCACGTGGCGGGAAATCAGCCCCAGCATTTT.

The chain combines TRBV5-1 with TRBJ1-2; D is ambiguous. The CDR3 spans 16 residues. V dropped 0 bases and J dropped 0 bases, with 12 bases sitting between them. The V gene's germline CDR1 is SGHRS and CDR2 YFSETQ. The CDR3 DNA follows: TGCGCCAGCAGCTTGGTATTTACAGAAGCTAACTATGGCTACACCTTC. This codes for CASSLVFTEANYGYTF.

The chain joins TRBV7-8 to TRBJ1-5, with no clear D. Trimming left V 0 bases short and J 5 bases short, with 5 bases between. The V gene's germline CDR1 is SGHVS and CDR2 FQNEAQ. The CDR3 has 13 residues. In DNA, the CDR3 is TGTGCCAGCAGCTTAGCGTTCGATCAGCCCCAGCATTTT. Protein sequence: CASSLAFDQPQHF.

The CDR3 DNA is TGTGCCAGCAGGCTGGGACAGGGGTATGGCTACACCTTC. Its translation is CASRLGQGYGYTF. This chain uses TRBV12-3 or TRBV12-4 with TRBJ1-2; 10 bases align to TRBD1. V trimming: 6 bases; J trimming: 5 bases; junction bases outside the gene matches: 3. The CDR3 spans 13 residues.